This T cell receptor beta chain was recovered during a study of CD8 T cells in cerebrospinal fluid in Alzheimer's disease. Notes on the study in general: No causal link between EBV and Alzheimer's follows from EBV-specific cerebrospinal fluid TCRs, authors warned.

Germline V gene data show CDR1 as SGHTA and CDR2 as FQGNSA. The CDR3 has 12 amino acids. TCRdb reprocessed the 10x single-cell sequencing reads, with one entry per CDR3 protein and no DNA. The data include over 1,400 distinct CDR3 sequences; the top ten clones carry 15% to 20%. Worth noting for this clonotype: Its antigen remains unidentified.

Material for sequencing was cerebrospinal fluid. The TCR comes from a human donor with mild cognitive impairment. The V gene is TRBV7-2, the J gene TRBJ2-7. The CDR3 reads CASSLGPPEQYF.